One sample yielded the 8 T cell receptor beta chains listed below, sequenced in a study of blood T cells in healthy people across ages. Primed by a sample-barcoded 5' primer and a J-beta primer mix, a second PCR proceeded for roughly 6 to 12 cycles. TCRdb reprocessed the 5' RACE reads with MiXCR, giving one entry per CDR3 protein. This sample has roughly 730,000 distinct CDR3 sequences; more than 55% occur once, and the top ten carry around 25%. The sample comprised blood. These receptors were obtained from a man aged 40-55 years in good health.

This chain uses TRBV14 with TRBJ1-1; D gene ambiguous. Germline V gives CDR1 SGHDN, CDR2 FVKESK. The CDR3 totals 13 residues. Trimming removed 4 bases from V and 6 bases from J, with 12 bases in between. The CDR3 nucleotides are TGTGCCAGCAGCCCGAGACTAAATTCTGAAGCTTTCTTT. It translates to CASSPRLNSEAFF.

Here the CDR3 reads CASSRADTHSEAFF. As DNA, the CDR3 is TGTGCCAGCAGCCGGGCTGACACCCACTCTGAAGCTTTCTTT. This chain links TRBV4-2 with TRBJ1-1; no clear D. The CDR3 length is 14 residues. V shed 4 bases and J shed 6 bases, with 15 bases lying between them. Germline assignment: CDR1 LGHNA and CDR2 YNFKEQ.

This clonotype was seen only a few times. V is TRBV12-3 or TRBV12-4 and J is TRBJ2-1, with D perhaps TRBD1 (6 bases). Trimming shortened V by 3 bases and J by 6 bases, and 18 bases separated the two germline ends. The CDR3 covers 16 residues. The CDR3 is CASSLGPGQLGNEQFF. CDR3 coding DNA: TGTGCCAGCAGTTTGGGACCCGGACAGTTAGGCAATGAGCAGTTCTTC.

The chain couples TRBV12-3 or TRBV12-4 to TRBJ2-7; 8 bases match TRBD2. The CDR3 length is 13 residues. V dropped 5 bases and J dropped 4; count of bases not matched to a gene: 4. The CDR3 nucleotides read TGTGCCAGCAGTAACAAGCGGGAGTACGAGCAGTACTTC. Its translation: CASSNKREYEQYF.

The chain links TRBV20-1 to TRBJ2-7; 7 bases line up with TRBD1. Germline-derived CDR1 and CDR2 are DFQATT and SNEGSKA (reference sequence). The J segment lost 3 bases and the V segment lost 3 bases, leaving 14 bases of the junction unmatched. The CDR3 is 16 amino acids. CDR3 sequence: CSASSPSGTVIYEQYF. The CDR3 DNA sequence: TGCAGTGCTAGCTCACCTTCCGGGACAGTGATCTACGAGCAGTACTTC.

This clonotype is a singleton in its sample. This chain connects TRBV7-2 to TRBJ2-3; 9 bases are a match to TRBD2. Germline lookup yields CDR1 SGHTA and CDR2 FQGNSA. The CDR3 loop spans 17 amino acids. Trimming removed 1 base from V and 6 bases from J; junction bases left unmatched: 11. CDR3 sequence: CASSLVGMASGMDTQYF. The CDR3 region has the DNA TGTGCCAGCAGCTTAGTTGGTATGGCTAGCGGGATGGATACGCAGTATTTT. Filled out from reference TRBV7-2 and TRBJ2-3, the complete variable domain reads GAGVSQSPSNKVTEKGKDVELRCDPISGHTALYWYRQSLGQGLEFLIYFQGNSAPDKSGLPSDRFSAERTGGSVSTLTIQRTQQEDSAVYLCASSLVGMASGMDTQYFGPGTRLTVL.

This clonotype was seen many times. V and J are TRBV13 and TRBJ2-1, with D perhaps TRBD1 (6 bases). CDR3 length equals 17 residues. Germline CDR1 and CDR2: PRHDT and FYEKMQ (reference sequence). V lost 4 bases and J 0 bases, leaving 16 bases between the germline ends. CDR3 DNA sequence: TGTGCCAGCAGCTACGAGACAGGACGCAGCTCCTACAATGAGCAGTTCTTC. Translated: CASSYETGRSSYNEQFF.

This clonotype has a handful of counts. The chain is built from TRBV20-1 and TRBJ2-5; TRBD2 matches 12 bases. Germline V CDR1 and CDR2: DFQATT, SNEGSKA (reference sequence). Unmatched junction bases numbered 4, after V lost 4 bases and J lost 4 bases. CDR3 length: 14 amino acids. In nucleotides, the CDR3 is TGCAGTGCTATAAGGACTAGCGGGATAGAGACCCAGTACTTC. Amino acids: CSAIRTSGIETQYF.